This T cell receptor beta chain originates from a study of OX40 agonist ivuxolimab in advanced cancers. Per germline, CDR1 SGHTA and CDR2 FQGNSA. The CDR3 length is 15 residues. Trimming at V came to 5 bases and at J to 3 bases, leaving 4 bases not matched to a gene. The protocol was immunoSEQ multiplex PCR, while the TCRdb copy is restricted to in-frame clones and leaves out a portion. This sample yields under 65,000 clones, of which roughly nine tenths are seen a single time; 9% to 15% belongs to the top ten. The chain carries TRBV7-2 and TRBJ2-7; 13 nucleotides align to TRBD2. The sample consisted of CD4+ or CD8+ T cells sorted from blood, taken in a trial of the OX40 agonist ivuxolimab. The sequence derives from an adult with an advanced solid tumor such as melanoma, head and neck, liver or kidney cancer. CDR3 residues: CASSRLAGGIYEQYF. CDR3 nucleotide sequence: TGTGCCAGCAGCCGACTAGCGGGAGGAATCTACGAGCAGTACTTC.